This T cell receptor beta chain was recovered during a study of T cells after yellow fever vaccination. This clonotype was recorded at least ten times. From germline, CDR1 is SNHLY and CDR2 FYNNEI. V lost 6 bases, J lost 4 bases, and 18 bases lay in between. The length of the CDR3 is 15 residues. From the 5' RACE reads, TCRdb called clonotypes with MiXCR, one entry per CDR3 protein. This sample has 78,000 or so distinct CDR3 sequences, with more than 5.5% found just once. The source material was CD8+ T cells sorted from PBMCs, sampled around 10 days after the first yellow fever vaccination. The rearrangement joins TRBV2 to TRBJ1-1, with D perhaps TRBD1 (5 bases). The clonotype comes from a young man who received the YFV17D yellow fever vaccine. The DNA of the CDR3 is TGTGCCAGCAGCCTTGATCGGGGCTGGGGCACTGAAGCTTTCTTT. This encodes CASSLDRGWGTEAFF.